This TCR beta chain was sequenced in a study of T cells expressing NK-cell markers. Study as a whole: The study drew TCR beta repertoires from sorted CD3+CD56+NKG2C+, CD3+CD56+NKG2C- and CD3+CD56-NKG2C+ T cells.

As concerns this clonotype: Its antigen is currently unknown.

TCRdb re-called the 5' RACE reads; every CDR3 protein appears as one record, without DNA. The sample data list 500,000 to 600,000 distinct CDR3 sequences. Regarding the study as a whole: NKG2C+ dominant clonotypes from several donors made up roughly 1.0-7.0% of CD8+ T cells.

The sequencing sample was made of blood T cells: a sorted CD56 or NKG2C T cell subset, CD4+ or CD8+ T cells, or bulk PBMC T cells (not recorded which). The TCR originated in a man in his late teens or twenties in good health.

The CDR3 reads CASRRPGTSGSSFRYNEQFF. The V and J genes are TRBV12-3 or TRBV12-4 and TRBJ2-1; the D call of TRBD2 rests on TCRdb alone, since no DNA is present to check it. The CDR3 totals 20 residues.